The entry below gives a single TCR beta chain sequence along with its context. The antigen is not known. The source of the sample is a study of T cells in tuberculosis. Broader study findings: Active tuberculosis patients had shorter CDR3-alpha; the beta difference was nonsignificant. Classification accuracy was about 85% (AUROC 0.7 to 0.9) with the GMM-specific repertoire.

Assay used: immunoSEQ multiplex PCR; TCRdb lists only in-frame clones, some missing. The sample holds about 30,000 clones; roughly 95% are singletons and the top ten take 2.4%. At study entry, adolescents had tuberculin skin tests and IGRA screening. Between the trimmed V and J ends, which lost 8 bases and 3 bases, there was a span of 17 bases. Germline lookup yields CDR1 MDHEN and CDR2 SYDVKM. The CDR3 runs to 15 residues. What was sequenced was PBMCs. The TCR sequence derives from a donor aged 10-29 years with latent tuberculosis or without tuberculosis infection. The chain couples TRBV28 to TRBJ2-4; D possibly corresponds to TRBD2 (5 bases). In nucleotides, the CDR3 is TGTGCCAGCCAGGAGGTAGGGATGGGCAAAAACATTCAGTACTTC. Protein sequence: CASQEVGMGKNIQYF.